The entry below describes one T cell receptor beta chain. This entry is derived from a study of Ad26.COV2.S vaccination and SARS-CoV-2 variants. Study background: The vaccine Ad26.COV2.S was put into the muscle once, or twice with 56 days between.

Treatment given: roughly 18 received Ad26.COV2.S at low or high dose, single or two shots; roughly five received placebo; per-sample allocation not given. Samples were taken on day 63 after the first vaccine or placebo injection. Built on an Ad26 vector, the vaccine expressed Wuhan-strain SARS-CoV-2 spike. Generated by immunoSEQ multiplex PCR, the TCRdb table keeps only in-frame clones and is missing some. Among a few hundred thousand clones listed, about four fifths were seen once. Germline CDR1 SEHNR, CDR2 FQNEAQ (reference sequence). The CDR3 covers 13 residues. Trimming left V 7 bases short and J 1 base short, with 10 bases between.

This clonotype was obtained from a person between 18 and 65 years old who received the Ad26.COV2.S COVID-19 vaccine or a placebo. The chain recombines TRBV7-9 with TRBJ1-1, with D maybe TRBD1 (6 bases). Source: peripheral blood, taken in a trial of Ad26.COV2.S vaccine versus placebo. CDR3 in DNA: TGTGCCAGCAAAGGACAGAGGAACACTGAAGCTTTCTTT. Its protein product is CASKGQRNTEAFF.